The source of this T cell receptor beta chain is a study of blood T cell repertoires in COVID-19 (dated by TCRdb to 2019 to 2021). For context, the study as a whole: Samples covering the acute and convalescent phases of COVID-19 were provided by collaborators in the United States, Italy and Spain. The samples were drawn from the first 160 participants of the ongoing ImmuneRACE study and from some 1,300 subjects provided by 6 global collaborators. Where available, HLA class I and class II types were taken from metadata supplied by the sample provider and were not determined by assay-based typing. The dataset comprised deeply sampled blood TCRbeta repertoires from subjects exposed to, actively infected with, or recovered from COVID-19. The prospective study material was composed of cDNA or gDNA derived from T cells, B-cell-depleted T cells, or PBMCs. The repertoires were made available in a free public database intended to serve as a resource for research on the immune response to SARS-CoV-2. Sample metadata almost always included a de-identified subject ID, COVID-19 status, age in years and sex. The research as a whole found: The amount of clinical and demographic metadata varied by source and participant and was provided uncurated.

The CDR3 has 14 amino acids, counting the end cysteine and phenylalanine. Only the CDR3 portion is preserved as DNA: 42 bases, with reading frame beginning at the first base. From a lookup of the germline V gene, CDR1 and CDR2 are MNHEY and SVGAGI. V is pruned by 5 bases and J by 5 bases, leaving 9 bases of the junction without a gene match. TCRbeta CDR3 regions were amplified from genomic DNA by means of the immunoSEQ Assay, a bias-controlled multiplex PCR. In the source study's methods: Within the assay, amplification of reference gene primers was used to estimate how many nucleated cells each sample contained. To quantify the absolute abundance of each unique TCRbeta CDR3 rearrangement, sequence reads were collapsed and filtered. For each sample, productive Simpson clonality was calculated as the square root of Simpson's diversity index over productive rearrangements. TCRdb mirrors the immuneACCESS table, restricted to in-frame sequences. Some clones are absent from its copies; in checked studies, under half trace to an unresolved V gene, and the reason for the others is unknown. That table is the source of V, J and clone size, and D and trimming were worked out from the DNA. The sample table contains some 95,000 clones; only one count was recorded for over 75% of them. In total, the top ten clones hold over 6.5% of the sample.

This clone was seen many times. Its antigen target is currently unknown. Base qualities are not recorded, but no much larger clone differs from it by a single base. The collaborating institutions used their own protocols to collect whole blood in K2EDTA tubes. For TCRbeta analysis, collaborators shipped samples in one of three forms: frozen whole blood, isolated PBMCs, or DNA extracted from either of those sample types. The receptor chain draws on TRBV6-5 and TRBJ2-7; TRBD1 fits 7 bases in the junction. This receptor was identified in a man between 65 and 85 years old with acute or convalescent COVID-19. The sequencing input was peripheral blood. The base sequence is TGTGCCAGCAGTACTTTGACAGGGCGAGACGAGCAGTACTTC. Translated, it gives CASSTLTGRDEQYF.